This TCR beta chain stems from a study of human T cells and chemical hapten exposure. The CDR3 extends over 14 amino acids. After removal of 6 bases from V and 6 bases from J, the junction contained 7 bases not matched to a gene. Per the germline V gene, CDR1 is SGHVS and CDR2 is FQNEAQ. TCRdb re-analysed the RACE reads in MiXCR, keeping a single row per CDR3 protein. The sample lists 300,000 to 400,000 distinct CDR3 sequences; 4.5% to 6% were seen once. This clonotype has a count of ten or more. Time point specified: pre-sensitization, week 0. Documented treatment: therapeutic diphenylcyclopropenone sensitization with weekly scalp DPC.

This rearrangement joins TRBV7-8 to TRBJ1-2; TRBD1 aligns across 10 bases. This clonotype was sampled from a woman between 45 and 65 years old with alopecia areata. Some clones in this sample may be carry-over from other donors' samples. The specimen comprised whole blood, sampled in connection with sensitization to the hapten diphenylcyclopropenone (DPC). The CDR3 reads CASRIGTGEDGYTF. The CDR3 bases are TGTGCCAGCAGAATCGGGACAGGGGAGGATGGCTACACCTTC. The variable domain in full, completed from reference TRBV7-8 and TRBJ1-2, reads GAGVSQSPRYKVAKRGQDVALRCDPISGHVSLFWYQQALGQGPEFLTYFQNEAQLDKSGLPSDRFFAERPEGSVSTLKIQRTQQEDSAVYLCASRIGTGEDGYTFGSGTRLTVV.